The entry below gives a single T cell receptor (beta chain) sequence along with its context. Its target is unknown. Trimming stripped 0 bases from V and 0 bases from J, with 11 bases between. The CDR3 runs 16 residues. The germline V gene encodes CDR1 SGHRS and CDR2 YFSETQ. This sample is part of a study of Tregs in tolerant kidney transplant recipients. Findings and caveats of the study: Few patients were studied, so findings need validation in larger groups. Biological reproducibility was not directly addressed in this study. The most relevant donor-specific Treg TCRbeta repertoire apparently came from expansion with activated donor B cells.

Profiled with immunoSEQ multiplex PCR; TCRdb holds only in-frame clones, not every one. The data show about 240,000 clones, with approximately 83% seen just once and over 0.5% held by the top ten. Thawed PBMCs were FACS-sorted into unstimulated CD4+CD25+CD127- regulatory T cells, CD4+CD25- non-regulatory cells, CD4 and CD8 cells. The sequence derives from a human donor in good health. The J gene is TRBJ2-3, the V gene TRBV5-1; possibly TRBD1 or TRBD2 for D (6 bases each). Sequencing was carried out using CD4+ T cells from blood. The CDR3 nucleotides read TGCGCCAGCAGCTTGGTGTTAGGGGGGAGCACAGATACGCAGTATTTT. This translates into CASSLVLGGSTDTQYF. Variable domain in full (rest from reference TRBV5-1 and TRBJ2-3): KAGVTQTPRYLIKTRGQQVTLSCSPISGHRSVSWYQQTPGQGLQFLFEYFSETQRNKGNFPGRFSGRQFSNSRSEMNVSTLELGDSALYLCASSLVLGGSTDTQYFGPGTRLTVL.